This is a list of T cell receptor beta chains from one sample in a study of T-cell memory formation after mild COVID-19. A single record per CDR3 protein comes from TCRdb applying MiXCR to the 5' RACE reads. The table shows about 350,000 distinct CDR3 sequences, with around 28% occurring only once. Specimen: PBMCs or a T cell subset sorted from them (not recorded which). The source of these receptors is an adult woman who had mild COVID-19 (a few samples of this study predate the infection). Cell type and time point are not known. The CDR3 runs from the conserved cysteine through the conserved F or W. The D gene is left open where the match is weak. The size field is filled for only some rows; it gives once, few, many or a size class.

clone size,J gene,V gene,D gene,CDR3 protein,CDR3 DNA
NA,TRBJ1-1,TRBV18,NA,CASSPRTMDTEAFF,TGTGCCAGCTCACCACGGACGATGGACACTGAAGCTTTCTTT
few,TRBJ2-1,TRBV5-1,TRBD2,CASSLGGLADGNEQFF,TGCGCCAGCAGCTTGGGGGGACTAGCGGACGGAAATGAGCAGTTCTTC
NA,TRBJ2-1,TRBV12-3/TRBV12-4,NA,CASTTRGSSYNEQFF,TGTGCCAGCACCACGCGGGGCAGCTCCTACAATGAGCAGTTCTTC
NA,TRBJ1-2,TRBV7-2,TRBD1,CASSLTTGGVGYTF,TGTGCCAGCAGCTTAACGACAGGGGGCGTTGGCTACACCTTC
NA,TRBJ1-3,TRBV12-3/TRBV12-4,NA,CASSSGAASYF,TGTGCCAGCAGTTCTGGGGCCGCGTCATATTTT
NA,TRBJ1-1,TRBV24-1,NA,CATSDWEGLNTEAFF,TGTGCCACCAGTGATTGGGAGGGTCTCAACACTGAAGCTTTCTTT
few,TRBJ2-7,TRBV5-1,NA,CASSLAGSGGYEQYF,TGCGCCAGCAGCTTGGCCGGTTCTGGCGGCTACGAGCAGTACTTC
few,TRBJ1-6,TRBV10-3,NA,CAIMQPGSPLHF,TGTGCCATCATGCAGCCTGGTTCACCCCTCCACTTT
NA,TRBJ1-1,TRBV5-1,NA,CASSIRPLRGDTEAFF,TGCGCCAGCAGCATCCGACCACTACGCGGGGACACTGAAGCTTTCTTT
few,TRBJ2-7,TRBV3-1,TRBD2,CASRLTGTSGTYEQYF,TGTGCCAGCAGATTGACCGGGACTAGCGGAACCTACGAGCAGTACTTC
few,TRBJ2-1,TRBV12-3/TRBV12-4,TRBD2,CASTPGGSPREQFF,TGTGCCAGCACCCCGGGGGGGAGTCCGCGTGAGCAGTTCTTC
many,TRBJ1-1,TRBV5-6,NA,CASSFSRGRRNTEAFF,TGTGCCAGCAGCTTCAGTCGGGGAAGGCGGAACACTGAAGCTTTCTTT
NA,TRBJ1-1,TRBV11-3,NA,CASSPWAWGMNTEAFF,TGTGCCAGCAGCCCCTGGGCGTGGGGTATGAACACTGAAGCTTTCTTT
NA,TRBJ2-1,TRBV7-9,NA,CASSLGMTEVDEQFF,TGTGCCAGCAGCTTAGGGATGACCGAAGTTGATGAGCAGTTCTTC
many,TRBJ2-2,TRBV20-1,NA,CSARDGRENGELFF,TGCAGTGCTAGAGATGGCAGGGAGAACGGGGAGCTGTTTTTT
few,TRBJ2-6,TRBV7-9,NA,CASSRLEANVLTF,TGTGCCAGCAGCCGTTTGGAGGCCAACGTCCTGACTTTC
NA,TRBJ2-1,TRBV20-1,TRBD2,CSARWLAGVYNEQFF,TGCAGTGCTAGATGGCTAGCGGGGGTCTACAATGAGCAGTTCTTC
once,TRBJ2-1,TRBV6-4,TRBD2,CASSGVAGAPYNEQFF,TGTGCCAGCAGTGGGGTAGCGGGGGCCCCCTACAATGAGCAGTTCTTC
NA,TRBJ2-5,TRBV7-9,TRBD1,CASSLVGQRQENQYF,TGTGCCAGCAGCTTAGTGGGACAGAGACAAGAGAACCAGTACTTC
NA,TRBJ1-3,TRBV11-2,NA,CASSRDPGYGNTIYF,TGTGCCAGCAGCCGCGACCCCGGGTATGGAAACACCATATATTTT
few,TRBJ1-1,TRBV20-1,TRBD1,CSAAPPQGTTEAFF,TGCAGTGCCGCGCCCCCACAGGGGACCACTGAAGCTTTCTTT